The 29 T cell receptor beta chains reported below all come from one sample, sequenced in a study of Graves' ophthalmopathy and Graves' hyperthyroidism. CDR3 regions of TCR beta were amplified from RNA transcripts. Second-round multiplex PCR came after first-round RT-PCR with HTBI primers. Using its own MiXCR run on the multiplex PCR reads, TCRdb lists one record per CDR3 protein. The sample contains hundreds of thousands of distinct CDR3 sequences, about 24% of which appear only once. Sequencing was done on a sample of peripheral blood. These receptors were taken from a woman between 18 and 30 years old with stable Graves' hyperthyroidism. Some clones in this sample may be carry-over from other donors' samples.

This sequence joins TRBV20-1 and TRBJ1-5; perhaps TRBD1 as D (6 bases). The V and J ends lost 5 bases and 6 bases respectively, with 26 bases between them. This CDR3 has 17 residues. The germline gives CDR1 DFQATT, CDR2 SNEGSKA (reference sequence). The CDR3 nucleotides are TGCAGTGCTTCAGGGGTTGGCTTTAAAGCGTCAAGTCAGCCCCAGCATTTT. Translation gives CSASGVGFKASSQPQHF.

This clonotype appeared a few times. V usage is TRBV28 and J usage is TRBJ2-7, with D perhaps TRBD1 (6 bases). V was pared by 0 bases and J by 4 bases, with 13 bases between. The length of the CDR3 is 15 residues. Per the germline V gene, CDR1 is MDHEN and CDR2 is SYDVKM. The CDR3: CASSLCCRGGYEQYF. The CDR3 DNA reads TGTGCCAGCAGTTTATGCTGCAGGGGTGGTTACGAGCAGTACTTC.

Many counts were recorded for this clonotype. The chain is built from TRBV6-1 and TRBJ2-7, with unresolved D. CDR1 and CDR2 (germline): MNHNS, SASEGT. The CDR3 has 14 amino acids. Deletions cut 1 base from V and 2 bases from J, with 9 bases between. The CDR3 loop is CASSEGLRTYEQYF. The CDR3 region has the DNA TGTGCCAGCAGTGAAGGGCTGCGTACCTACGAGCAGTACTTC.

This clonotype was recorded many times. J is TRBJ2-3 and V is TRBV11-2, with 9 bases that match TRBD2. V trimming: 3 bases; J trimming: 5 bases; junction bases outside the gene matches: 9. The germline V gene has CDR1 SGHAT and CDR2 FQNNGV. The CDR3 covers 16 residues. As DNA, the CDR3 is TGTGCCAGCAGCTTGTCGGCGGGGGGGCGGGTAGATACGCAGTATTTT. Its protein is CASSLSAGGRVDTQYF.

Many counts were recorded for this clonotype. The chain employs TRBV10-3 and TRBJ1-2, with D perhaps TRBD1 (5 bases). CDR3 length: 16 amino acids. Germline loops: CDR1 ENHRY, CDR2 SYGVKD. The germline V and J ends were trimmed by 6 bases and 1 base, with 18 bases remaining between them. The CDR3 loop reads CAISPSETDFNYGYTF. Written as DNA, the CDR3 is TGTGCCATCAGCCCCTCCGAGACAGATTTTAACTATGGCTACACCTTC.

The gene calls are TRBV27 and TRBJ1-1; D is perhaps TRBD1 (5 bases). Germline CDR1 reads MNHEY; CDR2 reads SMNVEV (reference sequence). The CDR3 has 16 residues. V dropped 0 bases and J dropped 11 bases, with 22 bases sitting between them. This chain's CDR3 is CASSLSRAGFVLGAFF. CDR3 in DNA: TGTGCCAGCAGTTTATCGAGGGCAGGGTTTGTATTAGGGGCTTTCTTT.

DNA for the CDR3: TGTGCCAGCAGCGTAGAGGGACTGAGCAATCAGCCCCAGCATTTT. Translating gives CASSVEGLSNQPQHF. The rearrangement uses TRBV9 and TRBJ1-5; D perhaps matches TRBD1 (5 bases). Germline V CDR1 and CDR2: SGDLS, YYNGEE. V was pared by 0 bases and J by 1 base, with 8 bases between. This CDR3 comprises 15 residues.

Only a few counts were recorded for this clonotype. The V call is TRBV5-1, the J call TRBJ2-1, with 11 bases matching TRBD1. Germline assignment: CDR1 SGHRS and CDR2 YFSETQ. This CDR3 is built from 15 residues. The ends lost 6 bases at V and 7 bases at J; junction bases unmatched: 9. CDR3 sequence reads: CASNNRDRGTNEQFF. The CDR3 DNA sequence: TGCGCCAGCAACAACCGGGACAGGGGGACGAATGAGCAGTTCTTC.

The rearrangement uses TRBV4-3 and TRBJ2-7; D gene ambiguous. CDR3 length: 15 amino acids. Germline CDR1 is LGHNA and CDR2 is YSLEER. V gave up 0 bases and J gave up 6 bases, with 15 bases separating them. CDR3 sequence: CASSQEWWTEVEQYF. CDR3 DNA sequence: TGCGCCAGCAGCCAAGAATGGTGGACCGAGGTCGAGCAGTACTTC.

This clonotype appeared many times. The genes are TRBV7-2 and TRBJ1-6; tentative D call: TRBD1 (5 bases). The CDR3 is made up of 13 amino acids. The V end lost 5 bases, the J end lost 8 bases, and 10 bases lay between the germline ends. CDR1 and CDR2 from the germline V gene are SGHTA and FQGNSA. CDR3 coding DNA: TGTGCCAGCAGCCAAGGGGTCTATTCACCCCTCCACTTT. Amino acid sequence: CASSQGVYSPLHF.

This clonotype was counted ten times or more. The V call is TRBV5-6, the J call TRBJ2-7; weak D call: TRBD1 (5 bases). The CDR3 spans 16 residues. The germline V gene encodes CDR1 SGHDT and CDR2 YYEEEE. V lost 0 bases, J lost 1 base, and 14 bases lay in between. This CDR3 is CASSLAQEFMSYEQYF. As DNA, the CDR3 is TGTGCCAGCAGCTTGGCACAGGAGTTCATGTCCTACGAGCAGTACTTC.

CDR3 protein: CSANTGTGGVDEQYF. CDR3 nucleotide sequence: TGCAGTGCAAACACCGGGACAGGGGGTGTCGACGAGCAGTACTTC. The chain recombines TRBV20-1 with TRBJ2-7, with 11 bases fitting TRBD1. J gave up 5 bases and V 6 bases, and 12 bases lay outside the gene matches. CDR1 DFQATT and CDR2 SNEGSKA come from the germline V gene (reference sequence). The length of the CDR3 is 15 residues.

The V gene is TRBV28, the J gene TRBJ1-1, with a possible D match to TRBD1 (6 bases). Deletions cut 4 bases from V and 0 bases from J, with 12 bases between. The CDR3 extends over 15 amino acids. CDR1 MDHEN and CDR2 SYDVKM come from the germline V gene. As DNA, the CDR3 is TGTGCCAGCAGTTCACCGGACAGTATGAACACTGAAGCTTTCTTT. Translation: CASSSPDSMNTEAFF.

The V and J genes are TRBV12-3 or TRBV12-4 and TRBJ2-7; D remains unclear. CDR3 length equals 14 residues. The V end lost 3 bases, the J end lost 4 bases, and 13 bases lay between the germline ends. CDR3 sequence (DNA): TGTGCCAGCAGTTTCGCACAGACTCCTTACGAGCAGTACTTC. Its translation is CASSFAQTPYEQYF.

The chain uses TRBV30 and TRBJ1-1; possible D gene TRBD1, 5 bases. The CDR3 loop spans 13 amino acids. V was pared by 4 bases and J by 2 bases, with 11 bases between. Germline-derived CDR1 and CDR2 are GTSNPN and SVGIG (reference sequence). CDR3 residues: CAWIGDGNTEAFF. For the CDR3, the DNA is TGTGCCTGGATAGGGGACGGAAACACTGAAGCTTTCTTT. Combining the CDR3 with reference TRBV30 and TRBJ1-1 gives the whole variable domain SQTIHQWPATLVQPVGSPLSLECTVEGTSNPNLYWYRQAAGRGLQLLFYSVGIGQISSEVPQNLSASRPQDRQFILSSKKLLLSDSGFYLCAWIGDGNTEAFFGQGTRLTVV.

This clonotype was observed many times. The J gene is TRBJ1-2, the V gene TRBV6-1; D is unclear. The V end was cut by 1 base, the J end by 7 bases, with 13 bases between. Germline values: CDR1 MNHNS, CDR2 SASEGT. The length of the CDR3 is 14 residues. Written as DNA, the CDR3 is TGTGCCAGCAGTGAAGAACAGTTTGCCCTTGGCTACACCTTC. This gives the protein CASSEEQFALGYTF.

This clonotype appeared many times. DNA for the CDR3: TGTGCCAGCAGTCAGGGTTTCTACGAGCAGTACTTC. It translates to CASSQGFYEQYF. V and J are TRBV28 and TRBJ2-7; D may be TRBD1 (5 bases). The V and J ends lost 5 bases and 3 bases respectively, with 8 bases between them. CDR3 length equals 12 residues. Looked up from germline, CDR1 is MDHEN and CDR2 is SYDVKM.

There are a few counts of this clonotype. The chain has TRBV11-2 and TRBJ2-2; 7 bases agree with TRBD1. Germline CDR1 reads SGHAT; CDR2 reads FQNNGV. After removal of 4 bases from V and 8 bases from J, the junction contained 16 bases not matched to a gene. This CDR3 has 17 residues. CDR3 in amino acids: CASSSPGTAKGSGELFF. For the CDR3, the DNA is TGTGCCAGCAGCTCCCCCGGGACAGCAAAAGGATCTGGGGAGCTGTTTTTT.

This clonotype has only a few counts. The CDR3 sequence is CAIGRELNTEAFF. As DNA, the CDR3 is TGTGCCATCGGCCGAGAGTTGAACACTGAAGCTTTCTTT. The chain joins TRBV10-3 to TRBJ1-1; D remains ambiguous. This CDR3 has 13 amino acids. Germline loops: CDR1 ENHRY, CDR2 SYGVKD. Trimming left V 8 bases short and J 0 bases short, with 10 bases between.

This clonotype showed up many times. The chain couples TRBV2 to TRBJ2-7; D unresolved. CDR1 and CDR2 (germline): SNHLY, FYNNEI. The CDR3 runs to 13 residues. V gave up 6 bases and J gave up 2 bases, with 11 bases separating them. The CDR3 DNA sequence: TGTGCCAGCAGCCCTCAAAGAACCTACGAGCAGTACTTC. This codes for CASSPQRTYEQYF.

The chain recombines TRBV12-3 or TRBV12-4 with TRBJ1-5, with D unclear. This CDR3 is built from 16 residues. The germline V and J ends were trimmed by 7 bases and 1 base, with 17 bases remaining between them. The CDR3 DNA sequence: TGTGCCAGCACCCGAGGTCCTTTAGTAAGCAATCAGCCCCAGCATTTT. This sequence encodes CASTRGPLVSNQPQHF.

Ten or more counts support this clonotype. The rearrangement joins TRBV19 to TRBJ1-5, with D tentatively TRBD1 (5 bases). The CDR3 has 16 residues. Germline values: CDR1 LNHDA, CDR2 SQIVND (reference sequence). The V and J ends lost 1 base and 2 bases respectively, with 12 bases between them. The CDR3 nucleotides are TGTGCCAGTAGTATAGGAGGGGTGGATGGCAATCAGCCCCAGCATTTT. Translation: CASSIGGVDGNQPQHF.

This chain connects TRBV19 to TRBJ1-1, with no clear D. Germline V gene data show CDR1 as LNHDA and CDR2 as SQIVND (reference sequence). V was cut by 1 base and J by 2 bases, with 8 bases left in between. The CDR3 spans 14 residues. Here the CDR3 reads CASSIVGGNTEAFF. Written as DNA, the CDR3 is TGTGCCAGTAGTATAGTTGGCGGCAACACTGAAGCTTTCTTT.

Ten or more counts support this clonotype. The chain carries TRBV12-3 or TRBV12-4 and TRBJ2-2; D unresolved. The CDR3 loop spans 14 amino acids. V lost 3 bases, J lost 3 bases, and 8 bases lay in between. Written as DNA, the CDR3 is TGTGCCAGCAGTTTTATAGTCTACACCGGGGAGCTGTTTTTT. This sequence encodes CASSFIVYTGELFF.

This clonotype was picked up a small number of times. The chain employs TRBV12-3 or TRBV12-4 and TRBJ2-5; possible D gene TRBD1, 5 bases. Trimming took off 9 bases at V and 0 bases at J, with 14 bases between the two ends. The CDR3 sequence is 14 residues long. The CDR3 DNA reads TGTGCCAGTCGCGACAGCCTGTACCAAGAGACCCAGTACTTC. It encodes CASRDSLYQETQYF.

There are a few counts of this clonotype. This chain uses TRBV28 with TRBJ2-5; D perhaps matches TRBD1 (5 bases). The length of the CDR3 is 16 residues. Trimming removed 3 bases from V and 2 bases from J, with 16 bases in between. The germline CDR1 and CDR2 sequences are MDHEN and SYDVKM. The CDR3 reads CASSFARASGQETQYF. In DNA, the CDR3 is TGTGCCAGCAGTTTCGCCAGGGCGAGTGGGCAAGAGACCCAGTACTTC.

The chain is built from TRBV6-2 or TRBV6-3 and TRBJ1-2, with 9 bases that match TRBD1. J lost 8 bases, V lost 2 bases, and 3 bases had no gene match. The CDR3 runs 13 residues. Germline V gives CDR1 MNHEY, CDR2 SVGEGT. CDR3 DNA sequence: TGTGCCAGCAGTTACGGACAGGGGTGGGGCTACACCTTC. It is translated as CASSYGQGWGYTF.

At least ten counts were recorded for this clonotype. The chain joins TRBV6-5 to TRBJ2-7; D call uncertain. Germline V gene lookup returns CDR1 MNHEY and CDR2 SVGAGI. V was pared by 0 bases and J by 1 base, with 13 bases between. The CDR3 is 16 residues long. The CDR3 nucleotides are TGTGCCAGCAGTTACTCGATAAGTTCAGTATCCTACGAGCAGTACTTC. It specifies CASSYSISSVSYEQYF.

This clonotype was picked up many times. CDR3 DNA sequence: TGTGCCAGCAGTTTGACAGGGGGCTTAAGGGGGGCCAACGTCCTGACTTTC. Protein product: CASSLTGGLRGANVLTF. This sequence joins TRBV12-3 or TRBV12-4 and TRBJ2-6, with 10 bases aligning to TRBD1. The CDR3 covers 17 residues. V was clipped by 3 bases and J by 4 bases; unmatched bases: 6.